This entry lists 28 T cell receptor beta chains sequenced from one sample in a study of CD8 T cells in Susac syndrome (dated by TCRdb to between 2018 and 2021). Library method: the immunoSEQ multiplex PCR assay. RNA was extracted with the RNeasy kit and roughly 0.5 to 1 ug was reverse transcribed using random hexamers. TCRdb took the public reads, trimmed them with fastp at Q25, ran MiXCR for clone calling and kept in-frame beta chains. One record per CDR3 amino acid sequence lists the most common genes and DNA. In this sample the table shows around 280,000 distinct CDR3 sequences, 92% of which occur a single time. The ten most abundant clones make up roughly 0.059% of the sample. The sequencing sample was made of CD4+ T cells from PBMCs. Receptor source: a human donor with multiple sclerosis.

The rearrangement links TRBV20-1 to TRBJ2-2; D remains ambiguous. V was pared by 5 bases and J by 2 bases, with 9 bases between. The CDR3 covers 13 residues. Germline CDR1 DFQATT, CDR2 SNEGSKA (reference sequence). This CDR3 is CSAPESNTGELFF. The CDR3 DNA follows: TGCAGTGCTCCGGAATCCAACACCGGGGAGCTGTTTTTT.

This chain connects TRBV28 to TRBJ2-1, with D perhaps matching TRBD1 (6 bases). Germline-derived CDR1 and CDR2 are MDHEN and SYDVKM. CDR3 length equals 15 residues. Trimming shortened V by 4 bases and J by 3 bases, and 13 bases separated the two germline ends. This CDR3 is CASSSNREYYNEQFF. In DNA form, the CDR3 reads TGTGCCAGCAGTTCTAACAGGGAGTACTACAATGAGCAGTTCTTC.

The rearrangement joins TRBV5-1 to TRBJ2-7; D gene ambiguous. CDR1 is SGHRS and CDR2 is YFSETQ in the germline V gene. The CDR3 extends over 14 amino acids. The V end was cut by 4 bases, the J end by 4 bases, with 15 bases between. CDR3 sequence (DNA): TGCGCCAGCAGCGATACTGCAGGCCCGTACGAGCAGTACTTC. It codes for CASSDTAGPYEQYF.

This chain uses TRBV4-1 with TRBJ2-2; TRBD2 aligns across 7 bases. V lost 0 bases to trimming and J lost 2 bases; unmatched junction nucleotides: 15. Germline-derived CDR1 and CDR2 are MGHRA and YSYEKL. The CDR3 runs to 20 residues. The CDR3: CASSQDLTPGGRDNTGELFF. The CDR3 nucleotides read TGCGCCAGCAGCCAAGACCTGACCCCTGGCGGGAGAGATAACACCGGGGAGCTGTTTTTT.

The CDR3 region has the DNA TGTGCCAGCAGCAACGGGAGGACTAGCGGGATTTACGAGCAGTACTTC. Translation: CASSNGRTSGIYEQYF. The V call is TRBV12-3 or TRBV12-4, the J call TRBJ2-7; 12 bases align to TRBD2. The CDR3 runs to 16 residues. Unmatched junction bases numbered 10, after V lost 6 bases and J lost 4 bases.

The gene calls are TRBV3-1 and TRBJ2-5, with unresolved D. The CDR3 runs 13 residues. V lost 3 bases and J 1 base, leaving 6 bases between the germline ends. The germline V gene has CDR1 LGHDT and CDR2 YNNKEL (reference sequence). Here the CDR3 reads CASSQMTQETQYF. The CDR3 DNA is TGTGCCAGCAGCCAGATGACCCAAGAGACCCAGTACTTC.

V is TRBV20-1 and J is TRBJ2-7; no clear D gene. The V end was cut by 5 bases, the J end by 5 bases, with 16 bases between. There are 13 residues in the CDR3. In germline, CDR1 is DFQATT, CDR2 SNEGSKA (reference sequence). Written as DNA, the CDR3 is TGCAGTGCTGGGCGAAGCCCTGGGGACGAGCAGTACTTC. It translates to CSAGRSPGDEQYF.

V gene TRBV4-2 combines with J gene TRBJ2-5; 11 bases agree with TRBD2. The CDR3 consists of 20 residues. CDR1 is LGHNA and CDR2 is YNFKEQ in the germline V gene. Trimming removed 1 base from V and 0 bases from J; junction bases left unmatched: 13. The CDR3 nucleotides are TGTGCCAGCAGCCAAGCCAATCCCCACCCTAGCGGGGGGTACCAAGAGACCCAGTACTTC. Residues: CASSQANPHPSGGYQETQYF.

The chain has TRBV10-3 and TRBJ2-1; D not certain. Germline CDR1 is ENHRY and CDR2 is SYGVKD. Trimming left V 8 bases short and J 2 bases short, with 13 bases between. This CDR3 spans 14 amino acids. In nucleotides, the CDR3 is TGTGCCATCGGCGGCGGTCTGACCTACAATGAGCAGTTCTTC. This translates into CAIGGGLTYNEQFF.

This chain joins TRBV5-1 and TRBJ2-1; D is possibly TRBD2 (6 bases). Trimming removed 2 bases from V and 8 bases from J, with 8 bases in between. Per germline, CDR1 SGHRS and CDR2 YFSETQ. The CDR3 is 12 amino acids. The CDR3: CASSFSSDEQFF. The CDR3 nucleotides read TGCGCCAGCAGCTTCTCTAGCGATGAGCAGTTCTTC. The whole variable domain, filled in from reference TRBV5-1 and TRBJ2-1, reads KAGVTQTPRYLIKTRGQQVTLSCSPISGHRSVSWYQQTPGQGLQFLFEYFSETQRNKGNFPGRFSGRQFSNSRSEMNVSTLELGDSALYLCASSFSSDEQFFGPGTRLTVL.

This chain joins TRBV5-1 and TRBJ2-7, with 7 bases that match TRBD1. J lost 2 bases, V lost 5 bases, and 10 bases had no gene match. The CDR3 runs 15 residues. Germline V CDR1 and CDR2: SGHRS, YFSETQ. The CDR3 protein is CASSLRQGQPYEQYF. CDR3 DNA sequence: TGCGCCAGCAGTTTAAGACAGGGACAACCCTACGAGCAGTACTTC.

This sequence joins TRBV7-2 and TRBJ2-7; TRBD2 matches at 13 bases. The V gene end was trimmed by 2 bases and the J gene end by 0 bases; junction bases not matched to a gene: 7. Germline-derived CDR1 and CDR2 are SGHTA and FQGNSA. The CDR3 sequence is 18 residues long. This chain's CDR3 is CASSLMPGTSGVSYEQYF. The CDR3 region has the DNA TGTGCCAGCAGCTTAATGCCCGGGACTAGCGGGGTCTCCTACGAGCAGTACTTC.

A note on this clonotype: An end of the junction does not agree with germline; a read error may underlie this. V gene TRBV13 combines with J gene TRBJ2-3, with D possibly matching TRBD2 (6 bases). CDR1 and CDR2 (germline): PRHDT, FYEKMQ (reference sequence). The CDR3 spans 14 residues. CDR3 DNA: TGTGTCAGCAGCTTACGCCTAGCGTCAGATACGCAGTATTTT. Amino acids: CVSSLRLASDTQYF.

The chain recombines TRBV7-9 with TRBJ1-6, with unresolved D. Germline assignment: CDR1 SEHNR and CDR2 FQNEAQ (reference sequence). The V end lost 5 bases, the J end lost 4 bases, and 9 bases lay between the germline ends. CDR3 length equals 14 residues. CDR3 DNA: TGTGCCAGCAGCCTCCCCTATTATAATTCACCCCTCCACTTT. Its protein product is CASSLPYYNSPLHF. Based on the CDR3 plus reference TRBV7-9 and TRBJ1-6, the full variable domain is DTGVSQNPRHKITKRGQNVTFRCDPISEHNRLYWYRQTLGQGPEFLTYFQNEAQLEKSRLLSDRFSAERPKGSFSTLEIQRTEQGDSAMYLCASSLPYYNSPLHFGNGTRLTVT.

This rearrangement joins TRBV7-8 to TRBJ2-5; 7 nucleotides line up with TRBD2. From germline, CDR1 is SGHVS and CDR2 FQNEAQ. This CDR3 is 16 amino acids long. V gave up 2 bases and J gave up 5 bases; unmatched junction bases: 11. Here the CDR3 reads CASSLPAARRGETQYF. CDR3 DNA sequence: TGTGCCAGCAGCTTACCCGCCGCGCGGCGGGGGGAGACCCAGTACTTC.

CDR3 amino acids: CSAHRVASGANVLTF. The DNA for the CDR3 is TGCAGTGCTCATAGAGTTGCTTCCGGGGCCAACGTCCTGACTTTC. The genes are TRBV20-1 and TRBJ2-6; D uncertain. CDR1 is DFQATT, CDR2 SNEGSKA, per germline (reference sequence). V lost 5 bases, J lost 4 bases, and 15 bases lay in between. CDR3 size: 15 residues.

The count of this clonotype is one. The chain combines TRBV3-1 with TRBJ1-1, with a weak D call TRBD1 (5 bases). The CDR3 is 15 residues long. V was pared by 8 bases and J by 4 bases, with 20 bases between. Germline CDR1 and CDR2: LGHDT and YNNKEL (reference sequence). The CDR3 loop reads CASGGDPTGSTEAFF. The CDR3 nucleotides are TGTGCCAGCGGGGGGGACCCCACCGGCAGCACTGAAGCTTTCTTT.

This rearrangement joins TRBV5-8 to TRBJ2-1, with D uncertain. Germline V gives CDR1 SGHTS, CDR2 YDEGEE. The CDR3 spans 13 residues. The V end lost 1 base, the J end lost 4 bases, and 6 bases lay between the germline ends. In nucleotides, the CDR3 is TGTGCCAGCAGCTTGTGGGAATACAATGAGCAGTTCTTC. Protein product: CASSLWEYNEQFF.

The rearrangement links TRBV7-8 to TRBJ1-6; D unresolved. CDR1 and CDR2 from the germline V gene are SGHVS and FQNEAQ. The ends were cut back, 2 bases at V and 6 bases at J, with 11 bases in the middle. This CDR3 has 15 amino acids. CDR3 bases: TGTGCCAGCAGCTTACTCGGACCTCCTAATTCACCCCTCCACTTT. Amino acid sequence: CASSLLGPPNSPLHF.

The rearrangement uses TRBV29-1 and TRBJ1-4; 7 nucleotides match TRBD1. This CDR3 is 14 amino acids long. V shed 3 bases and J 1 base; nucleotides not matched to a gene: 2. Germline CDR1 is SQVTM and CDR2 is ANQGSEA. This CDR3 reads CSVDQGGTNEKLFF. CDR3 nucleotides: TGCAGCGTTGACCAGGGGGGAACTAATGAAAAACTGTTTTTT.

J is TRBJ2-1 and V is TRBV20-1; 8 nucleotides match TRBD1. V shed 4 bases, J shed 9 bases, and the junction held 11 bases outside the gene matches. Germline loops: CDR1 DFQATT, CDR2 SNEGSKA (reference sequence). CDR3 length: 14 residues. The CDR3 sequence: CSAIGQGRVSEQFF. The CDR3 DNA reads as TGCAGTGCTATTGGACAGGGTAGGGTTAGTGAGCAGTTCTTC.

The rearrangement uses TRBV7-2 and TRBJ1-4; TRBD1 matches 8 bases. Germline CDR1 reads SGHTA; CDR2 reads FQGNSA. Trimming cost V 9 bases and J 7 bases; bases outside gene matches: 13. The CDR3 spans 15 residues. CDR3 sequence reads: CASVRGQGRGEKLFF. In nucleotides, the CDR3 is TGTGCCAGTGTGCGAGGACAGGGTCGGGGTGAAAAACTGTTTTTT.

CDR3 sequence reads: CASSSDSFTEAFF. CDR3 coding DNA: TGTGCCAGCAGCTCGGACAGCTTCACTGAAGCTTTCTTT. The J gene is TRBJ1-1, the V gene TRBV5-5; D is perhaps TRBD1 (6 bases). Trimming stripped 3 bases from V and 4 bases from J, with 10 bases between. The germline V gene encodes CDR1 SGHKS and CDR2 YYEKEE (reference sequence). CDR3 length: 13 amino acids. The entire variable domain, with the rest obtained from reference TRBV5-5 and TRBJ1-1, is as follows: DAGVTQSPTHLIKTRGQQVTLRCSPISGHKSVSWYQQVLGQGPQFIFQYYEKEERGRGNFPDRFSARQFPNYSSELNVNALLLGDSALYLCASSSDSFTEAFFGQGTRLTVV.

V usage is TRBV3-1 and J usage is TRBJ1-1, with 9 bases lining up with TRBD1. This CDR3 spans 14 amino acids. V lost 6 bases, J lost 0 bases, and 2 bases stayed unmatched. Germline CDR1 LGHDT, CDR2 YNNKEL (reference sequence). This CDR3 is CASRGDRVNTEAFF. The CDR3 coding sequence is TGTGCCAGCAGGGGGGACAGGGTGAACACTGAAGCTTTCTTT.

The CDR3 protein is CASSMRARETQYF. DNA of the CDR3: TGTGCCAGTAGTATGAGGGCCAGGGAGACCCAGTACTTC. V gene TRBV19 combines with J gene TRBJ2-5; D may be TRBD2 (5 bases). The CDR3 totals 13 residues. V was shortened by 3 bases and J by 5 bases, with 10 bases between the two germline ends. Germline V gene data show CDR1 as LNHDA and CDR2 as SQIVND (reference sequence).

This chain links TRBV5-1 with TRBJ2-3, with 15 bases that match TRBD2. The CDR3 extends over 18 amino acids. J gave up 2 bases and V 2 bases, and 6 bases lay outside the gene matches. The germline CDR1 and CDR2 sequences are SGHRS and YFSETQ. DNA of the CDR3: TGCGCCAGCAGCTTTGGGACTAGCGGGAGGTTCCCCACAGATACGCAGTATTTT. It translates to CASSFGTSGRFPTDTQYF. The complete variable domain, with remaining parts taken from reference TRBV5-1 and TRBJ2-3, reads KAGVTQTPRYLIKTRGQQVTLSCSPISGHRSVSWYQQTPGQGLQFLFEYFSETQRNKGNFPGRFSGRQFSNSRSEMNVSTLELGDSALYLCASSFGTSGRFPTDTQYFGPGTRLTVL.

The V call is TRBV28, the J call TRBJ2-7; the D call may be TRBD1 or TRBD2 (5 bases each). Trimming left V 6 bases short and J 5 bases short, with 11 bases between. In germline, CDR1 is MDHEN, CDR2 SYDVKM. CDR3 size: 12 residues. DNA for the CDR3: TGTGCCAGCAGCTCAGGGACCGACGAGCAGTACTTC. This gives the protein CASSSGTDEQYF.

V and J are TRBV7-9 and TRBJ2-1, with 8 bases aligning to TRBD2. Per the germline V gene, CDR1 is SEHNR and CDR2 is FQNEAQ (reference sequence). The CDR3 loop spans 13 amino acids. J lost 9 bases, V lost 7 bases, and 8 bases had no gene match. As DNA, the CDR3 is TGTGCCAGCACCTCGGGGGGGCCTGGTGAGCAGTTCTTC. Translated: CASTSGGPGEQFF.